The entry below gives a single T cell receptor (beta chain) sequence along with its context. The data stem from a study of T cell responses to AZD1222 COVID-19 vaccine. The table came from immunoSEQ multiplex PCR; TCRdb's copy has only in-frame clones and leaves some out. The sample has over 85,000 clones, about 87% seen once. The germline V gene has CDR1 SEHNR and CDR2 FQNEAQ (reference sequence). The CDR3 extends over 16 amino acids. Between the trimmed V and J ends, which lost 3 bases and 0 bases, there was a span of 11 bases. This TCR was recovered from an adult in good health. The chain recombines TRBV7-9 with TRBJ1-4, with D possibly being TRBD1 (5 bases). The sequences come from peripheral blood, collected on day 0 of AZD1222 vaccination. The chain's CDR3 is CASSLGTIATNEKLFF. The CDR3, as DNA: TGTGCCAGCAGCTTGGGGACTATTGCAACTAATGAAAAACTGTTTTTT.